This T cell receptor (beta chain) emerged from a study of shared clonotypes between healthy human individuals. Across the study: Aged 18 to 49, the donors were a couple of women and a few men. Whole-study results and caveats: Expectations were that clonotype sharing among donors would be affected by sequencing depth.

Worth noting for this clone: Its antigen is currently unknown.

The material for each subset, its genomic DNA, was split evenly across several immunoSEQ plates. The authors' processing: ImmunoSEQ sequences covered only the junction and lacked quality scores; filtering therefore differed. Assay used: immunoSEQ multiplex PCR; TCRdb lists only in-frame clones, some missing. Clonal size and the V and J genes are those of that table, whereas D and trimming came from the DNA. The sample consists of fewer than 700,000 clones, around 78% of them appearing once. The sequencing sample was made of PBMCs. The sequence came from a woman aged 40-49 years in good health. Some clones in this sample may be carry-over from other donors' samples.

The DNA of the CDR3 is TGTGCCAGCAGCGTCCGACAGTGGGACACTGAAGCTTTCTTT. Translated, it gives CASSVRQWDTEAFF. This chain connects TRBV9 to TRBJ1-1, with D perhaps matching TRBD1 (5 bases). CDR3 size: 14 residues. CDR1 and CDR2 from the germline V gene are SGDLS and YYNGEE. V was shortened by 2 bases and J by 3 bases, with 11 bases between the two germline ends.